One and the same sample provided the 26 T cell receptor beta chains below, sequenced in a study of T cell changes during pregnancy in multiple sclerosis. TCRdb keeps only in-frame clones here, not all; method: immunoSEQ multiplex PCR. The sample consists of about 52,000 clones, 90% to 95% of them appearing once. The sequencing used CD4+ T cells from peripheral blood mononuclear cells, collected before pregnancy. Source of these receptors: a female donor with multiple sclerosis, enrolled in a pregnancy study.

The count of this clone is one. V usage is TRBV9 and J usage is TRBJ2-1; 11 nucleotides line up with TRBD2. The CDR3 extends over 17 amino acids. Germline CDR1 reads SGDLS; CDR2 reads YYNGEE. The V gene end was trimmed by 0 bases and the J gene end by 7 bases; junction bases not matched to a gene: 9. The CDR3 loop reads CASSVEVLAGVGNEQFF. The DNA of the CDR3 is TGTGCCAGCAGCGTAGAGGTACTAGCGGGAGTCGGGAATGAGCAGTTCTTC. Using reference TRBV9 and TRBJ2-1 for the parts outside the CDR3, the full variable domain is DSGVTQTPKHLITATGQRVTLRCSPRSGDLSVYWYQQSLDQGLQFLIQYYNGEERAKGNILERFSAQQFPDLHSELNLSSLELGDSALYFCASSVEVLAGVGNEQFFGPGTRLTVL.

The chain couples TRBV10-3 to TRBJ2-7, with 7 bases that match TRBD2. CDR1 and CDR2 from the germline V gene are ENHRY and SYGVKD. J gave up 6 bases and V 7 bases, and 6 bases lay outside the gene matches. This CDR3 has 12 residues. CDR3 nucleotide sequence: TGTGCCATCAATGGCGGGAGTGGCGAGCAGTACTTC. Translated, it gives CAINGGSGEQYF.

This chain uses TRBV19 with TRBJ2-1, with TRBD2 identical over 7 bases. The CDR3 runs 16 residues. Germline-derived CDR1 and CDR2 are LNHDA and SQIVND (reference sequence). V was clipped by 0 bases and J by 0 bases; unmatched bases: 2. CDR3 DNA sequence: TGTGCCAGTAGTATAGATGCTAGCGGCTCCTACAATGAGCAGTTCTTC. It yields the protein CASSIDASGSYNEQFF.

The chain recombines TRBV6-1 with TRBJ1-1; no definite D call. This CDR3 is 13 amino acids long. Trimming left V 3 bases short and J 2 bases short, with 7 bases between. Germline CDR1 reads MNHNS; CDR2 reads SASEGT. CDR3 DNA: TGTGCCAGCAGTGACCGCGGAAACACTGAAGCTTTCTTT. Translation: CASSDRGNTEAFF.

This clone was picked up one time. This rearrangement joins TRBV10-3 to TRBJ2-1; 8 bases align to TRBD1. Germline CDR1 ENHRY, CDR2 SYGVKD. The CDR3 length is 16 residues. J lost 7 bases, V lost 2 bases, and 10 bases had no gene match. CDR3 amino acids: CAISEPGQGKGNEQFF. CDR3 DNA sequence: TGTGCCATCAGTGAGCCCGGACAGGGAAAAGGGAATGAGCAGTTCTTC.

The chain is built from TRBV6-6 and TRBJ1-4, with 9 bases identical to TRBD1. The CDR3 consists of 14 residues. Germline CDR1 reads MNHNY; CDR2 reads SVGAGI (reference sequence). Trimming cost V 4 bases and J 10 bases; bases outside gene matches: 7. DNA of the CDR3: TGTGCCAGCAGTTCGCCGGGACAGGGTGGAAAACTGTTTTTT. Residues: CASSSPGQGGKLFF.

The chain is built from TRBV7-2 and TRBJ1-5; 8 bases are shared with TRBD1. V dropped 5 bases and J dropped 2; count of bases not matched to a gene: 2. The germline CDR1 and CDR2 sequences are SGHTA and FQGNSA. The CDR3 sequence is 14 residues long. The CDR3 coding sequence is TGTGCCAGCAGCCCGACAGGGGGCAATCAGCCCCAGCATTTT. It encodes CASSPTGGNQPQHF.

The rearrangement joins TRBV29-1 to TRBJ1-1; 7 nucleotides line up with TRBD1. Trimming removed 1 base from V and 0 bases from J; junction bases left unmatched: 5. Germline V lookup: CDR1 SQVTM, CDR2 ANQGSEA. This CDR3 has 15 residues. In DNA, the CDR3 is TGCAGCGTTGAAGGGGGACAGACCATGAACACTGAAGCTTTCTTT. This translates into CSVEGGQTMNTEAFF.

The chain recombines TRBV28 with TRBJ1-5; D unresolved. V lost 1 base and J 9 bases, leaving 13 bases between the germline ends. Germline V gene data show CDR1 as MDHEN and CDR2 as SYDVKM. The CDR3 contains 14 residues. The CDR3 spells CASSLSAPRGPQHF. CDR3 nucleotides: TGTGCCAGCAGTTTATCGGCACCCCGGGGGCCCCAGCATTTT. Complete variable domain (other parts from reference TRBV28 and TRBJ1-5): DVKVTQSSRYLVKRTGEKVFLECVQDMDHENMFWYRQDPGLGLRLIYFSYDVKMKEKGDIPEGYSVSREKKERFSLILESASTNQTSMYLCASSLSAPRGPQHFGDGTRLSIL.

The rearrangement joins TRBV5-1 to TRBJ2-5; D is perhaps TRBD2 (5 bases). Trimming cost V 2 bases and J 5 bases, with 22 bases left between them. Germline values: CDR1 SGHRS, CDR2 YFSETQ. The CDR3 loop spans 17 amino acids. CDR3 sequence reads: CASSLAVTARVVETQYF. CDR3 bases: TGCGCCAGCAGCTTAGCGGTAACCGCTAGAGTGGTGGAGACCCAGTACTTC. Complete variable domain (other parts from reference TRBV5-1 and TRBJ2-5): KAGVTQTPRYLIKTRGQQVTLSCSPISGHRSVSWYQQTPGQGLQFLFEYFSETQRNKGNFPGRFSGRQFSNSRSEMNVSTLELGDSALYLCASSLAVTARVVETQYFGPGTRLLVL.

The chain recombines TRBV23-1 with TRBJ2-1, with D perhaps matching TRBD2 (5 bases). TRBV23-1 is given ORF status, its function remaining uncertain. V was pared by 2 bases and J by 5 bases, with 16 bases between. CDR3 length: 16 amino acids. The DNA for the CDR3 is TGCGCCAGCAGTCAAGGACTTGATCACCTTGACAATGAGCAGTTCTTC. Translation: CASSQGLDHLDNEQFF.

This clone was observed a single time. V and J are TRBV5-6 and TRBJ2-3; 12 bases agree with TRBD2. The V segment lost 4 bases and the J segment 3 bases; nucleotides outside the gene matches: 9. This CDR3 has 17 residues. Germline CDR1 reads SGHDT; CDR2 reads YYEEEE. The CDR3 region is CASSLLAGGVRTDTQYF. DNA of the CDR3: TGTGCCAGCAGCCTACTAGCGGGAGGTGTAAGAACAGATACGCAGTATTTT.

The sample holds one count of this clone. The chain has TRBV6-1 and TRBJ2-7; D is unresolved. Germline CDR1 is MNHNS and CDR2 is SASEGT. Trimming stripped 6 bases from V and 3 bases from J, with 9 bases between. The CDR3 runs 12 residues. The chain's CDR3 is CASRPEVYEQYF. The CDR3 nucleotides read TGTGCCAGCAGGCCCGAGGTCTACGAGCAGTACTTC.

The chain uses TRBV10-3 and TRBJ2-1; the D gene is possibly TRBD1 (5 bases). The germline V gene has CDR1 ENHRY and CDR2 SYGVKD. CDR3 length: 18 amino acids. The V end lost 0 bases, the J end lost 4 bases, and 19 bases lay between the germline ends. The CDR3 loop reads CAISESGEERGKYNEQFF. CDR3 coding DNA: TGTGCCATCAGTGAGTCCGGTGAGGAAAGGGGCAAGTACAATGAGCAGTTCTTC.

The chain links TRBV14 to TRBJ2-7, with TRBD2 identical over 8 bases. The CDR3 runs to 14 residues. With V trimmed by 3 bases and J by 3 bases, 4 bases remained unmatched. CDR1 and CDR2 (germline): SGHDN, FVKESK. CDR3 bases: TGTGCCAGCAGCCACTCGGGAGGGGGCTACGAGCAGTACTTC. This codes for CASSHSGGGYEQYF. The variable domain in full, completed from reference TRBV14 and TRBJ2-7, reads EAGVTQFPSHSVIEKGQTVTLRCDPISGHDNLYWYRRVMGKEIKFLLHFVKESKQDESGMPNNRFLAERTGGTYSTLKVQPAELEDSGVYFCASSHSGGGYEQYFGPGTRLTVT.

This CDR3 reads CASSRPGGPVREQYF. The CDR3 DNA reads as TGTGCCAGCAGCCGACCCGGGGGGCCAGTTCGGGAGCAGTACTTC. The chain has TRBV2 and TRBJ2-7; D may be TRBD2 (7 bases). Germline V lookup: CDR1 SNHLY, CDR2 FYNNEI. The CDR3 totals 15 residues. Trimming removed 6 bases from V and 7 bases from J, with 22 bases in between.

This chain uses TRBV6-5 with TRBJ1-1; 7 positions match TRBD1. With 6 bases clipped from V and 1 base from J, the junction kept 5 bases outside the gene matches. The germline gives CDR1 MNHEY, CDR2 SVGAGI. This CDR3 comprises 14 residues. CDR3 bases: TGTGCCAGCAGGGTGACAGGGAGGAACACTGAAGCTTTCTTT. As protein: CASRVTGRNTEAFF.

This chain uses TRBV5-5 with TRBJ2-7; TRBD2 matches 9 bases. The CDR3 is 15 residues long. Germline CDR1 is SGHKS and CDR2 is YYEKEE (reference sequence). J gave up 2 bases and V 1 base, and 4 bases lay outside the gene matches. CDR3 region: CASSLISGGAYEQYF. The DNA for the CDR3 is TGTGCCAGCAGCTTGATTAGCGGGGGTGCCTACGAGCAGTACTTC.

The genes are TRBV9 and TRBJ2-3; TRBD2 agrees at 11 bases. Germline assignment: CDR1 SGDLS and CDR2 YYNGEE. The CDR3 runs 17 residues. V trimming: 7 bases; J trimming: 1 base; junction bases outside the gene matches: 11. CDR3: CASSISQGLAGTDTQYF. DNA for the CDR3: TGTGCCAGCTCGATATCCCAGGGACTAGCGGGCACAGATACGCAGTATTTT. Full variable domain (rest looked up from reference TRBV9 and TRBJ2-3): DSGVTQTPKHLITATGQRVTLRCSPRSGDLSVYWYQQSLDQGLQFLIQYYNGEERAKGNILERFSAQQFPDLHSELNLSSLELGDSALYFCASSISQGLAGTDTQYFGPGTRLTVL.

This chain uses TRBV4-2 with TRBJ1-3, with D maybe TRBD1 (5 bases). The germline V gene has CDR1 LGHNA and CDR2 YNFKEQ. Trimming removed 4 bases from V and 1 base from J, with 17 bases in between. The CDR3 contains 17 residues. In DNA, the CDR3 is TGTGCCAGCAGCCCCGGGGGTCTTCCTGGGTCTGGAAACACCATATATTTT. This sequence encodes CASSPGGLPGSGNTIYF.

The genes are TRBV7-7 and TRBJ2-5, with a possible D match to TRBD2 (5 bases). Germline CDR1 and CDR2: SSHAT and FNYEAQ (reference sequence). This CDR3 comprises 14 residues. V lost 1 base, J lost 4 bases, and 10 bases lay in between. CDR3 loop: CASSLGVGVETQYF. The CDR3 coding sequence is TGTGCCAGCAGCTTAGGGGTGGGAGTAGAGACCCAGTACTTC.

This clone was detected a few times. In DNA form, the CDR3 reads TGTGCCAGCAGCTTGTTGACACCGGGGGAGACCCAGTACTTC. The encoded protein is CASSLLTPGETQYF. The V gene is TRBV5-4, the J gene TRBJ2-5, with D perhaps TRBD2 (5 bases). CDR1 is SGHNT, CDR2 YYREEE, per germline (reference sequence). This CDR3 is 14 amino acids long. With 1 base removed from V and 5 bases from J, the gap between germline ends came to 12 bases.

The CDR3 region is CASSQAAGYTF. DNA for the CDR3: TGTGCCAGTAGTCAAGCGGCGGGCTACACCTTC. The rearrangement links TRBV19 to TRBJ1-2; no reliable D call. Deletions cut 5 bases from V and 8 bases from J, with 9 bases between. Germline loops: CDR1 LNHDA, CDR2 SQIVND (reference sequence). The CDR3 spans 11 residues. Full variable domain (missing parts from reference TRBV19 and TRBJ1-2): DGGITQSPKYLFRKEGQNVTLSCEQNLNHDAMYWYRQDPGQGLRLIYYSQIVNDFQKGDIAEGYSVSREKKESFPLTVTSAQKNPTAFYLCASSQAAGYTFGSGTRLTVV.

This chain uses TRBV9 with TRBJ2-1, with 7 bases lining up with TRBD2. CDR3 length: 15 amino acids. Looked up from germline, CDR1 is SGDLS and CDR2 is YYNGEE. V lost 4 bases, J lost 9 bases, and 13 bases stayed unmatched. The CDR3 sequence: CASSPAGVYDGEQFF. The CDR3 bases are TGTGCCAGCAGCCCCGCGGGGGTTTATGATGGTGAGCAGTTCTTC.

The count of this clone is one. The chain uses TRBV20-1 and TRBJ2-7; possible D gene TRBD2, 5 bases. The CDR3 consists of 11 residues. The V gene's germline CDR1 is DFQATT and CDR2 SNEGSKA (reference sequence). Between the trimmed V and J ends, which lost 4 bases and 5 bases, there was a span of 9 bases. This CDR3 is CSATDGDEQYF. The CDR3 DNA follows: TGCAGTGCTACGGACGGGGACGAGCAGTACTTC.

This chain links TRBV11-2 with TRBJ2-1; D not resolved. The ends were cut back, 4 bases at V and 9 bases at J, with 16 bases in the middle. Germline lookup yields CDR1 SGHAT and CDR2 FQNNGV. The CDR3 has 14 residues. In DNA form, the CDR3 reads TGTGCCAGCAGCTCCAGATCGATGGAGAGTGAGCAGTTCTTC. It codes for CASSSRSMESEQFF.